This record concerns one T cell receptor (beta chain) sequence. Its antigen remains unidentified. The entry originates in a study of blood T cells in healthy people across ages. General study results and limits: Naive CD4+ cell counts and diversity both ran higher in long-lived than in aged donors.

The authors ran a second PCR of about 7 to 11 cycles using a sample-barcoded 5' primer and a J-beta primer mix. TCRdb processed the 5' RACE reads anew with MiXCR; each CDR3 protein has one entry. This table has 450,000 to 650,000 distinct CDR3 sequences, around 24% appearing once. This CDR3 region has 14 residues. CDR1 and CDR2 from the germline V gene are DFQATT and SNEGSKA (reference sequence). V lost 6 bases and J lost 2; bases outside the gene matches: 8. These same data were also listed under a study on T cells of mothers and their children.

The specimen was blood. The V gene is TRBV20-1, the J gene TRBJ2-3; 7 nucleotides align to TRBD1. This receptor was taken from a boy between 5 and 17 years old in good health. The CDR3 reads CSANSGGDTDTQYF. CDR3 DNA sequence: TGCAGTGCAAATTCAGGGGGAGACACAGATACGCAGTATTTT.